This entry concerns a single TCR beta chain. This clone's antigen is unknown. Per-base quality was not reported, and no clone a single base away is much larger than it. This sample stems from a study of cytotoxic CD8 clonotypes in ibrutinib-treated CLL (dated by TCRdb to about 2021). Study-wide context: The cohort was composed of 11 relapsed/refractory and around 15 treatment-naive patients; IGHV unmutated status was identified in under 18 patients. Samples at response were collected after a median of approximately twelve months of treatment, with a range of about 6 to 40 months. On average, each sample had 255,043 productive templates and about 89,000 productive rearrangements. Partial responses were observed in around 25 patients and complete responses in 2; after a median follow-up of 68 months, remission was maintained in 15 or so patients and progression was observed in about twelve. Cryopreserved peripheral blood mononuclear cells were obtained before treatment, at response, and at either sustained remission or disease progression. Of the 86 people in the trial, 25 to 30 had longitudinal samples available. All remission and progressive disease samples were collected while patients were still receiving ibrutinib. Here is what the overall study found, with its caveats: At baseline, clonality was higher than in age-matched healthy donors and showed a strong correlation with circulating CD8+ T-cell counts. Sampling times were not matched between sustained-remission and progressing patients, and lymph node repertoires were not studied. An increase in clonality was observed at ibrutinib response, with clonality remaining stable during sustained remission and falling back toward baseline at progression. Public clonotypes were rare and either contracted or stayed stable during treatment, and the rise in clonality at ibrutinib response reflected the expansion of private clonotypes.

The goal of deep resolution MiSeq sequencing was a depth between 1 in 1 million and 1 in 200,000 T cells, and coverage averaged 10x per clonotype. TCR beta libraries were generated with the immunoSEQ hsTCRB Kit. From the authors' description of their analysis: ImmunoSEQ Data Assistant and ImmunoSEQ Analyzer were used for data analysis, and V, D and J genes were assigned according to IMGT definitions. Clonality was computed as one minus normalized Shannon entropy of productive rearrangement frequencies, ranging from 0 to 1. Only overrepresented clonotypes making up at least 0.05% of each patient's repertoire were included in the public clonotype analysis. Fewer than 15 repertoires from age-matched healthy donors, obtained from immuneACCESS, served as clonality controls. TCRdb took this table from immuneACCESS and kept in-frame rearrangements with V and J called. Such tables lack part of the clones; where checked against another copy, unresolved V genes explain under half of the gap, and the rest is unexplained. D and trimming come from the DNA, and the V and J calls and clone size come from that table. The table for this sample lists about 50,000 clones; roughly 50% of them were counted only once. The ten largest clones add up to approximately 29% of the sample.

What the time point label conveys for this sample: about eleven months on ibrutinib. For TCR beta library preparation, roughly 2 micrograms of genomic DNA were extracted from the cryopreserved PBMCs. Longitudinal blood samples from CLL patients on ibrutinib monotherapy were analyzed using high-throughput TCR beta sequencing. The patients took part in an open-label, single-center phase 2 trial of ibrutinib monotherapy. Counted from cysteine to phenylalanine, this CDR3 has 15 amino acids. Only the CDR3 portion is preserved as DNA: 45 bases, with reading frame beginning at the first base. Via the germline V gene, CDR1 is SNHLY and CDR2 FYNNEI. Trimming removed 5 bases from V and 7 bases from J; the gene matches leave 14 bases unexplained.

The sample in question was PBMCs, obtained after 12 months of ibrutinib treatment. Recombination connected TRBV2 to TRBJ2-7, with 7 bases aligning to TRBD2. This clonotype was sampled from a human donor with chronic lymphocytic leukemia. CDR3 reads: CASSLIAGASGEQYF. DNA sequence: TGTGCCAGCAGTTTAATCGCGGGAGCCTCGGGTGAGCAGTACTTC.